Presented here are 29 T cell receptor beta chains from one specimen sequenced in a study of neurological immune-mediated disorders. TCRdb recomputed calls from the 5' RACE reads with MiXCR, one row per CDR3 protein. The sample lists tens of thousands of distinct CDR3 sequences, more than 3% occurring once. Sequenced material: PBMCs. All receptors come from a man between 25 and 39 years old with multiple sclerosis.

This clonotype occurred many times. The V gene is TRBV7-2, the J gene TRBJ1-1; TRBD1 is a possible D gene (5 bases). The CDR3 is 15 amino acids. Germline-derived CDR1 and CDR2 are SGHTA and FQGNSA. V lost 5 bases to trimming and J lost 2 bases, with 15 bases between them. The CDR3 spells CASSPLAQGNTEAFF. In nucleotides, the CDR3 is TGTGCCAGCAGCCCCCTGGCCCAGGGAAACACTGAAGCTTTCTTT.

This clonotype was counted at least ten times. The CDR3 region has the DNA TGTGCCAGCAGCTTCGGTAGAGGAGAAAATACGCAGTATTTT. Translating it yields CASSFGRGENTQYF. The chain recombines TRBV7-2 with TRBJ2-3; the D is unclear. This CDR3 has 14 amino acids. Looked up from germline, CDR1 is SGHTA and CDR2 is FQGNSA. V gave up 3 bases and J gave up 7 bases, with 14 bases separating them.

This clonotype was counted ten times or more. The rearrangement links TRBV4-1 to TRBJ2-7, with TRBD1 identical over 7 bases. The ends lost 0 bases at V and 6 bases at J; junction bases unmatched: 11. Germline V gene sequence: CDR1 MGHRA, CDR2 YSYEKL. The CDR3 loop spans 16 amino acids. The CDR3 loop is CASSQDQAQGRVEQYF. In DNA form, the CDR3 reads TGCGCCAGCAGCCAAGATCAAGCACAGGGGAGAGTCGAGCAGTACTTC.

In this sample, this clonotype turned up a few times. Germline is not matched at one junction end, which may reflect a read error. The J gene is TRBJ1-5, the V gene TRBV12-3 or TRBV12-4; D perhaps matches TRBD1 (6 bases). The CDR3 length is 14 residues. The DNA of the CDR3 is TGTGCCAGCAGTTCGACAGGAGAGAATCAGCCCCAGAATTTT. It codes for CASSSTGENQPQNF.

Concerning this clonotype: A read error may be the cause here, since a much bigger clone is one base away. V is TRBV20-1 and J is TRBJ2-3; either TRBD1 or TRBD2 may supply D (5 bases each). In germline, CDR1 is DFQATT, CDR2 SNEGSKA (reference sequence). The CDR3 length is 17 residues. The CDR3 is CSAGGWYRDGSTDMQYF. The CDR3 nucleotides are TGCAGTGCTGGAGGATGGTACCGGGACGGAAGCACAGATATGCAGTATTTT.

This clonotype was observed at least ten times. V usage is TRBV7-9 and J usage is TRBJ2-5; 11 bases are a match to TRBD2. Germline V gene sequence: CDR1 SEHNR, CDR2 FQNEAQ (reference sequence). This CDR3 spans 16 amino acids. The V gene end was trimmed by 2 bases and the J gene end by 2 bases; junction bases not matched to a gene: 4. This CDR3 reads CASSLTSGGPQETQYF. CDR3 coding DNA: TGTGCCAGCAGCTTAACTAGCGGGGGCCCACAAGAGACCCAGTACTTC.

This clonotype showed up just a few times. The V and J genes are TRBV12-3 or TRBV12-4 and TRBJ1-1; D gene unclear. Trimming took off 4 bases at V and 10 bases at J, with 13 bases between the two ends. This CDR3 region has 12 residues. CDR3 nucleotides: TGTGCCAGCAGTTCATCCTGGGCTGGAGCTTTCTTT. Translation: CASSSSWAGAFF.

This clonotype has a count of ten or more. V usage is TRBV7-6 and J usage is TRBJ1-1, with a weak D call TRBD1 (6 bases). CDR3 length equals 16 residues. V was clipped by 5 bases and J by 1 base, with 17 bases between them. Germline values: CDR1 SGHVS, CDR2 FNYEAQ. CDR3 region: CASSPTGRRRNTEAFF. In DNA, the CDR3 is TGTGCCAGCAGCCCAACAGGGAGGAGACGGAACACTGAAGCTTTCTTT.

This clonotype appeared many times. The chain recombines TRBV7-2 with TRBJ2-1; 7 bases agree with TRBD1. The CDR3 runs to 15 residues. Germline V gives CDR1 SGHTA, CDR2 FQGNSA. V gave up 1 base and J gave up 3 bases; unmatched junction bases: 3. The CDR3 sequence: CASSLDGTDYNEQFF. The CDR3 nucleotides read TGTGCCAGCAGCTTAGACGGGACAGACTACAATGAGCAGTTCTTC.

The table lists this clonotype with a few counts. The chain employs TRBV7-2 and TRBJ1-1; maybe TRBD1 (5 bases). The CDR3 totals 14 residues. The germline CDR1 and CDR2 sequences are SGHTA and FQGNSA. V lost 0 bases to trimming and J lost 4 bases, with 9 bases between them. Written as DNA, the CDR3 is TGTGCCAGCAGCTTAGCACAGGCGGCCACTGAAGCTTTCTTT. The encoded protein is CASSLAQAATEAFF. Combining the CDR3 with reference TRBV7-2 and TRBJ1-1 gives the whole variable domain GAGVSQSPSNKVTEKGKDVELRCDPISGHTALYWYRQSLGQGLEFLIYFQGNSAPDKSGLPSDRFSAERTGGSVSTLTIQRTQQEDSAVYLCASSLAQAATEAFFGQGTRLTVV.

The sample holds many counts of this clonotype. V is TRBV12-3 or TRBV12-4 and J is TRBJ1-2; D gene ambiguous. The CDR3 covers 12 residues. Trimming took off 0 bases at V and 4 bases at J, with 3 bases between the two ends. DNA of the CDR3: TGTGCCAGCAGTTTAGCCTTCTATGGCTACACCTTC. It codes for CASSLAFYGYTF.

This clonotype was seen at least ten times. The chain joins TRBV19 to TRBJ1-2, with no clear D. From germline, CDR1 is LNHDA and CDR2 SQIVND (reference sequence). V lost 6 bases to trimming and J lost 4 bases, with 18 bases between them. The CDR3 covers 15 residues. The CDR3 loop is CASSNIPTGSYGYTF. DNA for the CDR3: TGTGCCAGTAGCAACATACCGACTGGCAGCTATGGCTACACCTTC. The full variable domain, rest sourced from reference TRBV19 and TRBJ1-2, is DGGITQSPKYLFRKEGQNVTLSCEQNLNHDAMYWYRQDPGQGLRLIYYSQIVNDFQKGDIAEGYSVSREKKESFPLTVTSAQKNPTAFYLCASSNIPTGSYGYTFGSGTRLTVV.

This clonotype was found many times. Relative to the germline gene, one junction end is altered; a read error may explain this. The rearrangement links TRBV12-3 or TRBV12-4 to TRBJ1-6; D gene ambiguous. The CDR3 is 14 residues long. The CDR3: CASSLGRWNSPLNF. Here the CDR3 DNA reads TGTGCCAGCAGTTTGGGCAGGTGGAATTCACCCCTCAACTTT.

This clonotype was observed many times. The V and J genes are TRBV7-2 and TRBJ1-1; D is possibly TRBD1 (5 bases). Germline V gene data show CDR1 as SGHTA and CDR2 as FQGNSA. This CDR3 is built from 14 residues. Trimming took off 5 bases at V and 1 base at J, with 11 bases between the two ends. CDR3 bases: TGTGCCAGCAGCATCAGGGCTGAGAACACTGAAGCTTTCTTT. This sequence encodes CASSIRAENTEAFF.

This clonotype was observed at least ten times. This chain joins TRBV15 and TRBJ1-4; possible D gene TRBD1, 6 bases. Germline CDR1 reads LNHNV; CDR2 reads YYDKDF (reference sequence). This CDR3 is built from 13 residues. Trimming removed 6 bases at V and 8 bases at J, with 13 bases between. CDR3 amino acids: CATRQGIGEKLFF. CDR3 DNA sequence: TGTGCCACCAGACAGGGAATTGGAGAAAAACTGTTTTTT.

Many counts were recorded for this clonotype. The rearrangement uses TRBV7-8 and TRBJ2-7; 11 bases line up with TRBD2. Trimming took 5 bases from V and 1 from J; bases not matched to a gene: 10. Per the germline V gene, CDR1 is SGHVS and CDR2 is FQNEAQ. The CDR3 has 17 amino acids. The CDR3 protein is CASSPSTGTSGSYEQYF. The CDR3 coding sequence is TGTGCCAGCAGCCCTTCTACCGGGACTAGCGGTTCCTACGAGCAGTACTTC.

As to this clonotype: One end of the junction is discordant with germline, which a read error may explain. The V call is TRBV6-6, the J call TRBJ1-5; 7 bases fit TRBD1. This CDR3 spans 17 amino acids. The germline V gene encodes CDR1 MNHNY and CDR2 SVGAGI (reference sequence). The CDR3 DNA follows: TGTGCCAGCAGTTACTCGCGAAGGGGGCATGGCAATCAGCCCCAGAATTTT. As protein: CASSYSRRGHGNQPQNF.

This clonotype was observed many times. The rearrangement links TRBV19 to TRBJ1-4; 7 nucleotides line up with TRBD1. The CDR3 is 15 amino acids. V shed 4 bases, J shed 4 bases, and the junction held 6 bases outside the gene matches. In germline, CDR1 is LNHDA, CDR2 SQIVND (reference sequence). This chain's CDR3 is CASSKRTGNNEKLFF. CDR3 DNA sequence: TGTGCCAGTAGTAAAAGGACAGGCAATAATGAAAAACTGTTTTTT.

This clonotype was seen ten or more times. The rearrangement joins TRBV5-1 to TRBJ1-6; possible D gene TRBD1, 6 bases. Germline CDR1 is SGHRS and CDR2 is YFSETQ. CDR3 length: 13 amino acids. The V and J ends lost 3 bases and 5 bases respectively, with 6 bases between them. CDR3 protein: CASSSGDNSPLHF. DNA of the CDR3: TGCGCCAGCAGCTCAGGGGATAATTCACCCCTCCACTTT.

This clonotype was recorded many times. The chain has TRBV7-2 and TRBJ2-3, with D hard to call. The V end was cut by 4 bases, the J end by 6 bases, with 8 bases between. This CDR3 spans 12 amino acids. Germline CDR1 is SGHTA and CDR2 is FQGNSA. The CDR3 reads CASSWTWDTQYF. The CDR3 coding sequence is TGTGCCAGCAGCTGGACCTGGGATACGCAGTATTTT.

This clonotype was detected once. This rearrangement joins TRBV12-3 or TRBV12-4 to TRBJ2-1; tentatively, D is TRBD2 (6 bases). V gave up 6 bases and J gave up 0 bases, with 15 bases separating them. The CDR3 covers 16 residues. For the CDR3, the DNA is TGTGCCAGCAGCCCTTCTAGCGCAAGCTCCTACAATGAGCAGTTCTTC. Its protein is CASSPSSASSYNEQFF.

The table lists this clonotype with many counts. In DNA, the CDR3 is TGCAGCGTCCTCAGGACAGATACTAGCACAGATACGCAGTATTTT. Its protein product is CSVLRTDTSTDTQYF. This chain links TRBV29-1 with TRBJ2-3; D might be TRBD1 (6 bases). Trimming removed 6 bases from V and 0 bases from J, with 16 bases in between. Looked up from germline, CDR1 is SQVTM and CDR2 is ANQGSEA. This CDR3 has 15 residues.

The table lists this clonotype with many counts. The genes are TRBV5-1 and TRBJ2-7; D tentatively fits TRBD1 or TRBD2 (5 bases each). The CDR3 spans 13 residues. Germline V gene sequence: CDR1 SGHRS, CDR2 YFSETQ. Deletions cut 4 bases from V and 2 bases from J, with 10 bases between. As DNA, the CDR3 is TGCGCCAGCAGCCCGGGACGTACCTACGAGCAGTACTTC. Its translation: CASSPGRTYEQYF. Full variable domain (remainder filled in from reference TRBV5-1 and TRBJ2-7): KAGVTQTPRYLIKTRGQQVTLSCSPISGHRSVSWYQQTPGQGLQFLFEYFSETQRNKGNFPGRFSGRQFSNSRSEMNVSTLELGDSALYLCASSPGRTYEQYFGPGTRLTVT.

The sample holds many counts of this clonotype. The rearrangement uses TRBV5-6 and TRBJ1-1, with D possibly matching TRBD1 (6 bases). V was pared by 0 bases and J by 6 bases, with 18 bases between. The CDR3 is 16 residues long. Germline assignment: CDR1 SGHDT and CDR2 YYEEEE. CDR3 protein: CASSLASIRGAAEAFF. CDR3 in DNA: TGTGCCAGCAGCTTGGCCTCGATCAGGGGAGCGGCTGAAGCTTTCTTT.

This clonotype showed up many times. V and J are TRBV10-3 and TRBJ2-7; 14 nucleotides match TRBD2. Germline-derived CDR1 and CDR2 are ENHRY and SYGVKD. This CDR3 has 17 amino acids. V shed 1 base and J 1 base; nucleotides not matched to a gene: 3. The CDR3 region is CAISELTSGRGSYEQYF. The CDR3 coding sequence is TGTGCCATCAGTGAGTTGACTAGCGGGAGGGGGTCCTACGAGCAGTACTTC.

This clonotype was observed a few times. CDR3 DNA sequence: TGTGCCAGCAGTTTGGGGGGGGACAGAAGAGGACTCGAGCAGTACTTC. This codes for CASSLGGDRRGLEQYF. The chain carries TRBV12-3 or TRBV12-4 and TRBJ2-7; the D call may be TRBD1 or TRBD2 (7 bases each). The CDR3 has 16 residues. V was trimmed by 3 bases and J by 6 bases, leaving 21 bases between them.

This clonotype was found a few times. Being one base from a much bigger clone, this may be a read error. V is TRBV5-1 and J is TRBJ1-2, with D uncertain. The CDR3 contains 13 residues. The V end was cut by 0 bases, the J end by 2 bases, with 5 bases between. Germline CDR1 SGHRS, CDR2 YFSETQ. CDR3 nucleotide sequence: TGCGCCAGCAGCTTGGGGAAGAACTATGGCTACACCTTC. Protein: CASSLGKNYGYTF.

The sample holds many counts of this clonotype. The rearrangement joins TRBV6-6 to TRBJ1-1; 8 bases are shared with TRBD1. The CDR3 has 12 residues. Trimming at V came to 5 bases and at J to 8 bases, leaving 4 bases not matched to a gene. Looked up from germline, CDR1 is MNHNY and CDR2 is SVGAGI (reference sequence). The CDR3 region is CASSRGTGEAFF. The DNA of the CDR3 is TGTGCCAGCAGTAGAGGGACAGGCGAAGCTTTCTTT.

Ten or more counts support this clonotype. This rearrangement joins TRBV7-9 to TRBJ1-2, with D hard to call. CDR1 is SEHNR and CDR2 is FQNEAQ in the germline V gene (reference sequence). The CDR3 runs 16 residues. Trimming cost V 5 bases and J 4 bases, with 20 bases left between them. CDR3 protein: CASSPSPGLTPYGYTF. The DNA for the CDR3 is TGTGCCAGCAGCCCTAGCCCAGGCCTCACACCCTATGGCTACACCTTC.